This note documents a single T cell receptor (beta chain) sequence. V was pared by 0 bases and J by 6 bases, with 15 bases of the junction left unmatched. The germline gives CDR1 LGHDT, CDR2 YNNKEL (reference sequence). The CDR3 runs 20 residues. This entry comes from a study of blood T cell repertoires in COVID-19. About the research overall: Some COVID-19 samples were acute and others convalescent; all came from the United States, Italy and Spain. T cells, B-cell-depleted T cells, or PBMCs supplied cDNA or gDNA.

In the original analysis: Amplification from reference gene primers served as the basis for estimated nucleated cell counts. Libraries were prepared by immunoSEQ multiplex PCR; TCRdb keeps only in-frame clonotypes and omits some of them. The DNA was the basis for D and trimming; V, J and clone size are from that table. The sample shows about 270,000 clones, 91% of them seen only once. Enrolled during active infection, Seattle patients were then followed longitudinally. Sequenced: peripheral blood. This clonotype originated in a person under 30 with COVID-19, enrolled during active disease. V usage is TRBV3-1 (or the pseudogene TRBV3-2) and J usage is TRBJ2-2; 11 nucleotides agree with TRBD2. Here the CDR3 reads CASSQENPKLAGVVAGELFF. The CDR3, as DNA: TGTGCCAGCAGCCAAGAGAACCCGAAACTAGCGGGAGTCGTCGCCGGGGAGCTGTTTTTT.